Listed below are T cell receptor beta chains from one sample, sequenced in a study of blood T cell repertoires in COVID-19. TCRdb's copy holds only in-frame clones and misses some; the assay was immunoSEQ multiplex PCR. Among about 70,000 clones listed, more than 70% were seen once. The specimen sequenced was peripheral blood. Receptor source: a man older than 75 with acute or convalescent COVID-19. The CDR3 runs from the conserved cysteine through the conserved F or W. D genes are given only for firm matches. Only some rows state a clone size, as once, few, many or a class for expanded clones.

>NA|13|TRBV5-4|TRBD1|TRBJ2-7
CASSPDRGYEQYF
TGTGCCAGCAGCCCGGACAGGGGCTACGAGCAGTACTTC
>NA|13|TRBV28|NA|TRBJ2-7
CASLEGVTYEQYF
TGTGCCAGCCTCGAGGGGGTCACCTACGAGCAGTACTTC
>NA|15|TRBV29-1|NA|TRBJ2-2
CSVEVAHTNTGELFF
TGCAGCGTTGAGGTAGCGCACACGAACACCGGGGAGCTGTTTTTT
>NA|11|TRBV6-5|NA|TRBJ1-2
CATGQNYGYTF
TGTGCCACCGGACAGAACTATGGCTACACCTTC
>NA|16|TRBV24-1|TRBD2|TRBJ2-3
CATSELSGSSADTQYF
TGTGCCACCAGTGAACTTAGCGGGAGTTCAGCAGATACGCAGTATTTT
>NA|18|TRBV18|NA|TRBJ1-6
CASSPTRAGGANNSPLHF
TGTGCCAGCTCACCAACGCGGGCGGGAGGGGCGAATAATTCACCCCTCCACTTT
>NA|15|TRBV7-9|TRBD1|TRBJ1-1
CASSFSLGTQGEAFF
TGTGCCAGCAGCTTCAGTCTCGGAACGCAGGGGGAGGCTTTCTTT
>NA|16|TRBV7-3|TRBD2|TRBJ2-1
CASSADLAGRRGEQFF
TGTGCCAGCAGCGCAGACTTAGCGGGGCGGAGGGGTGAGCAGTTCTTC
>NA|13|TRBV14|NA|TRBJ2-3
CASSRDLTDTQYF
TGTGCCAGCAGCCGAGACCTCACAGATACGCAGTATTTT
>NA|13|TRBV11-1|NA|TRBJ2-7
CASSPRDSIEQYF
TGTGCCAGCAGCCCCCGAGACTCTATTGAGCAGTACTTC
>NA|14|TRBV29-1|NA|TRBJ2-7
CSVYLSGISYEQYF
TGCAGCGTTTATCTATCGGGGATCTCCTACGAGCAGTACTTC
>NA|13|TRBV29-1|NA|TRBJ1-4
CSVADSLLEKLFF
TGCAGCGTTGCGGACAGCCTACTCGAAAAACTGTTTTTT
>NA|12|TRBV29-1|TRBD1|TRBJ2-1
CSVAPAGGEQFF
TGCAGCGTTGCCCCCGCAGGGGGCGAGCAGTTCTTC
>NA|15|TRBV6-2/TRBV6-3|TRBD1|TRBJ2-7
CASSADRGPREEQYF
TGTGCCAGCAGTGCCGACAGGGGGCCAAGAGAAGAGCAGTACTTC
>once|12|TRBV2|TRBD2|TRBJ2-3
CATSGRAGTQYF
TGTGCCACTAGCGGGAGGGCCGGTACGCAGTATTTT
>few|14|TRBV5-5|NA|TRBJ1-2
CASSLGGNNYGYTF
TGTGCCAGCAGCTTGGGCGGGAATAACTATGGCTACACCTTC
>NA|17|TRBV6-2/TRBV6-3|NA|TRBJ1-1
CASSYSIYREEKSEAFF
TGTGCCAGCAGTTACTCGATTTACCGGGAGGAAAAGTCTGAAGCTTTCTTT
>NA|13|TRBV28|NA|TRBJ2-4
CATGVGKVNIQYF
TGTGCCACCGGGGTTGGAAAGGTCAACATTCAGTACTTC